Given below is one T cell receptor (beta chain) in context. The assay was immunoSEQ multiplex PCR, and TCRdb's table has in-frame clones only and misses some. Counted here are about 130,000 clones, approximately 90% occurring once; the ten biggest clones make up more than 15%. The data are from a study of blood T cell repertoires in COVID-19. The sequencing input was peripheral blood. This receptor was identified in a man aged 45-65 years with active or convalescent COVID-19.

CDR3 coding DNA: TGTGCCAGCAGTTACGGGACACCCGCGAACACCGGGGAGCTGTTTTTT. Translating it yields CASSYGTPANTGELFF. This sequence joins TRBV6-5 and TRBJ2-2, with D possibly TRBD1 on 6 matching bases. The CDR3 has 16 residues. Trimming left V 2 bases short and J 0 bases short, with 10 bases between. Germline V gene lookup returns CDR1 MNHEY and CDR2 SVGAGI.